This is a list of T cell receptor beta chains from one sample in a study of blood T cell repertoires in COVID-19. Some clones are missing from TCRdb's copy, which holds only in-frame ones; the method was immunoSEQ multiplex PCR. The table has roughly 160,000 clones, around four fifths seen once; the top ten hold around 8.9%. Material for sequencing was peripheral blood. All receptors come from a woman aged 80 or over with COVID-19, enrolled during active disease. Both conserved end residues are part of each CDR3. D genes are given only for firm matches. Rows may omit the clone size; those that give it use once, few, many or a size class.

>TRBJ2-5|TRBV7-3|TRBD2|.
CASSLGLAGGLGETQYF
TGTGCCAGCAGCCTAGGACTAGCGGGGGGGCTTGGAGAGACCCAGTACTTC
>TRBJ2-6|TRBV6-6|.|once
CASSLDSQNPYSGANVLTF
TGTGCCAGCAGCTTGGACAGCCAAAACCCCTACTCTGGGGCCAACGTCCTGACTTTC
>TRBJ2-7|TRBV7-3|.|.
CASRPGQPSSYEQYF
TGTGCCAGCAGACCCGGACAGCCTAGCTCCTACGAGCAGTACTTC
>TRBJ2-5|TRBV5-1|.|.
CASSSGQETQYF
TGCGCCAGCAGCTCGGGGCAAGAGACCCAGTACTTC
>TRBJ2-3|TRBV27|.|.
CASSSRRTVGTDTQYF
TGTGCCAGCAGTTCCAGACGGACAGTAGGAACAGATACGCAGTATTTT
>TRBJ2-6|TRBV28|.|few
CASSFHSGANVLTF
TGTGCCAGCAGTTTCCACTCTGGGGCCAACGTCCTGACTTTC
>TRBJ1-2|TRBV18|.|.
CASSPRGYGYTF
TGTGCCAGCTCACCCAGGGGCTATGGCTACACCTTC
>TRBJ1-4|TRBV3-1/TRBV3-2|TRBD1|once
CASSLRTGGGKLFF
TGTGCCAGCAGCTTACGGACAGGGGGCGGAAAACTGTTTTTT
>TRBJ1-2|TRBV7-9|.|.
CASSRRMDGYTF
TGTGCCAGCAGCCGCAGAATGGATGGCTACACCTTC
>TRBJ2-5|TRBV5-1|TRBD2|.
CASSLGTSGGETQYF
TGCGCCAGCAGCCTCGGGACTAGCGGGGGGGAGACCCAGTACTTC
>TRBJ2-3|TRBV4-1|.|once
CASSQGGGGNTQYF
TGCGCCAGCAGCCAGGGGGGCGGGGGTAATACGCAGTATTTT
>TRBJ2-7|TRBV5-1|TRBD2|.
CASSSGRTSGYEQYF
TGCGCCAGCAGTAGTGGGAGGACTAGCGGCTACGAGCAGTACTTC
>TRBJ1-5|TRBV28|.|.
CASTFAGTKIRPQHF
TGTGCCAGCACCTTTGCAGGAACCAAAATTAGGCCCCAGCATTTT
>TRBJ1-2|TRBV19|.|.
CASSNRLHGYTF
TGTGCCAGTAGTAACAGGCTTCATGGCTACACCTTC
>TRBJ1-2|TRBV10-3|TRBD1|once
CAISESLLGTGPPF
TGTGCCATCAGTGAGTCTCTACTCGGGACAGGGCCACCCTTC